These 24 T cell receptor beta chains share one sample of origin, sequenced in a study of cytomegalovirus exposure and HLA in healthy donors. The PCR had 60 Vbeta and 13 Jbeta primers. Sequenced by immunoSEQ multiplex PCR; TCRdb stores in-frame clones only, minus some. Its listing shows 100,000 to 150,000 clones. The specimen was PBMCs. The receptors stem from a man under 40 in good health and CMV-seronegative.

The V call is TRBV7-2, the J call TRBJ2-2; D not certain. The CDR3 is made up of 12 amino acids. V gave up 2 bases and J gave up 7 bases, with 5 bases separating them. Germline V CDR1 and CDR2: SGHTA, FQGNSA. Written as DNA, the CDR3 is TGTGCCAGCAGCTTATCCGTCGGGGAGCTGTTTTTT. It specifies CASSLSVGELFF.

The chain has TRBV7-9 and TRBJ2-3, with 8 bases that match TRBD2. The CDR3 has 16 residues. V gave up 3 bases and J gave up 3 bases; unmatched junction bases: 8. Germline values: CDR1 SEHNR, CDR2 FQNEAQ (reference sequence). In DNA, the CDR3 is TGTGCCAGCAGCTTCGGAGCGGGAGTTGGAACAGATACGCAGTATTTT. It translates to CASSFGAGVGTDTQYF.

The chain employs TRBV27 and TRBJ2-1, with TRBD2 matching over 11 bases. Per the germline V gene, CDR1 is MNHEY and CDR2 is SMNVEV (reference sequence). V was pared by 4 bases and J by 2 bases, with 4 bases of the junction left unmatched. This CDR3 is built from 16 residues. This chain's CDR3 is CASSSGLAGTYNEQFF. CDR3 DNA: TGTGCCAGCAGTTCCGGACTAGCGGGCACCTACAATGAGCAGTTCTTC.

The CDR3 region is CASSFRTVAYEQYF. The CDR3 coding sequence is TGTGCCAGCAGCTTCCGGACAGTGGCCTACGAGCAGTACTTC. V is TRBV7-8 and J is TRBJ2-7; tentatively, D is TRBD1 (6 bases). The CDR3 contains 14 residues. With 3 bases removed from V and 2 bases from J, the gap between germline ends came to 11 bases. The germline CDR1 and CDR2 sequences are SGHVS and FQNEAQ.

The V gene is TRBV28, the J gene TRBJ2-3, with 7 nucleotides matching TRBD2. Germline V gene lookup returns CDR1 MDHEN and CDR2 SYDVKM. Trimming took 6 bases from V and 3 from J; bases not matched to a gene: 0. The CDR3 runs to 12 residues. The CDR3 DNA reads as TGTGCCAGCAGCGGGGGGACAGATACGCAGTATTTT. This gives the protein CASSGGTDTQYF.

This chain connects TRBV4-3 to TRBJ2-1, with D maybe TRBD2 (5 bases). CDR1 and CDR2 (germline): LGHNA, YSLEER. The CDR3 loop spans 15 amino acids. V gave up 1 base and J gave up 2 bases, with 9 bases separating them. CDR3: CASSQGAGTYNEQFF. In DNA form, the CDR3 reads TGCGCCAGCAGCCAAGGGGCCGGGACCTACAATGAGCAGTTCTTC.

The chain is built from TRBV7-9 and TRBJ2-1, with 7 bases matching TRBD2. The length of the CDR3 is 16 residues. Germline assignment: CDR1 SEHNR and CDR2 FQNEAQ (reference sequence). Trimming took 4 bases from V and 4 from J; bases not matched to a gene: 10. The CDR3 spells CASSSRSPSGYNEQFF. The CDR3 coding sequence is TGTGCCAGCAGCTCCAGGTCCCCTAGCGGATACAATGAGCAGTTCTTC.

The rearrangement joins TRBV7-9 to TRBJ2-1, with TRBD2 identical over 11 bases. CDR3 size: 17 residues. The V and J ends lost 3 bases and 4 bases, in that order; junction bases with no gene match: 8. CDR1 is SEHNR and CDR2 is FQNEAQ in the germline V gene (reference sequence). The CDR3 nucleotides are TGTGCCAGCAGCTTGACCCCACTAGCGGGAGAGTACAATGAGCAGTTCTTC. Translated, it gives CASSLTPLAGEYNEQFF. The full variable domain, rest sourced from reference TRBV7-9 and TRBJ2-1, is DTGVSQNPRHKITKRGQNVTFRCDPISEHNRLYWYRQTLGQGPEFLTYFQNEAQLEKSRLLSDRFSAERPKGSFSTLEIQRTEQGDSAMYLCASSLTPLAGEYNEQFFGPGTRLTVL.

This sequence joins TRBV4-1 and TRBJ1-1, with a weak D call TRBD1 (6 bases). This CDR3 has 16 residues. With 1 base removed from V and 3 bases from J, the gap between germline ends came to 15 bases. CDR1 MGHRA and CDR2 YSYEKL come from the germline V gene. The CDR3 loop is CASSQALGQLDTEAFF. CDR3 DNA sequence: TGCGCCAGCAGCCAAGCTCTAGGACAGCTAGACACTGAAGCTTTCTTT.

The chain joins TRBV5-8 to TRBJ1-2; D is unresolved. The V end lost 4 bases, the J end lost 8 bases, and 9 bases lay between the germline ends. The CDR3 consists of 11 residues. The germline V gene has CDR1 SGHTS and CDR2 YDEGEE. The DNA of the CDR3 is TGTGCCAGCAGCCCGAGAATCGGCTACACCTTC. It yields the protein CASSPRIGYTF.

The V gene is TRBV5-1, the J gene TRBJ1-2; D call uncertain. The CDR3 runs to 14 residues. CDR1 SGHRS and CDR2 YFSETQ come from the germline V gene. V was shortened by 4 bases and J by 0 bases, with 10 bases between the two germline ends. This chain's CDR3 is CASSSTDTNYGYTF. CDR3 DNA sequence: TGCGCCAGCAGCAGCACAGACACTAACTATGGCTACACCTTC. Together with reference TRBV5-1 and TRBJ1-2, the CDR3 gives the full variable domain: KAGVTQTPRYLIKTRGQQVTLSCSPISGHRSVSWYQQTPGQGLQFLFEYFSETQRNKGNFPGRFSGRQFSNSRSEMNVSTLELGDSALYLCASSSTDTNYGYTFGSGTRLTVV.

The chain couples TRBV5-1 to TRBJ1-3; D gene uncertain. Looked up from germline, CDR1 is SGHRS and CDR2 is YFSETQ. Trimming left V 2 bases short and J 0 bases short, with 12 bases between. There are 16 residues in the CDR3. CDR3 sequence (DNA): TGCGCCAGCAGCTTAGAGGGCACTTTCTCTGGAAACACCATATATTTT. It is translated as CASSLEGTFSGNTIYF.

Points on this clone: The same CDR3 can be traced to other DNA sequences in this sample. The CDR3: CASRLQGGEAFF. The CDR3 nucleotides are TGTGCCAGCAGACTGCAGGGTGGTGAAGCTTTCTTT. The chain has TRBV28 and TRBJ1-1; D is possibly TRBD1 (5 bases). The ends were cut back, 6 bases at V and 7 bases at J, with 12 bases in the middle. The CDR3 contains 12 residues. Germline CDR1 reads MDHEN; CDR2 reads SYDVKM.

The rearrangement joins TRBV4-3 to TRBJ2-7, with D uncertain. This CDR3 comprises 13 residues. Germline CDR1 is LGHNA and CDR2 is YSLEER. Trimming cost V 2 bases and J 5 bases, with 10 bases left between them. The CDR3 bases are TGCGCCAGCAGCCAACGACCTGAGGACGAGCAGTACTTC. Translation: CASSQRPEDEQYF.

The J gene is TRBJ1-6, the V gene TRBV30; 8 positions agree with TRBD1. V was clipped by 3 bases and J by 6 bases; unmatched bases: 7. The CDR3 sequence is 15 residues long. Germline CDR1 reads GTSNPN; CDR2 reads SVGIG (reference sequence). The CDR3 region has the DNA TGTGCCTGGAGAACCGCAGGGGGCTCTAATTCACCCCTCCACTTT. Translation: CAWRTAGGSNSPLHF.

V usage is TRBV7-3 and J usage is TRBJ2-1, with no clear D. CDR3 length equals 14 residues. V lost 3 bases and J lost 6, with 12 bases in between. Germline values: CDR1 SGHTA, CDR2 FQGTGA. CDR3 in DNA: TGTGCCAGCAGCTTCCGACTGGCCTTCAATGAGCAGTTCTTC. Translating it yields CASSFRLAFNEQFF.

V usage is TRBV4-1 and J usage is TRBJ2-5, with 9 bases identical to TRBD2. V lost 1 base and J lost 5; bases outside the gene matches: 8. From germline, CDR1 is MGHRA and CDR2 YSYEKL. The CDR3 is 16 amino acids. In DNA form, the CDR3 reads TGCGCCAGCAGCCAAGGGGCGGGAGGGTTGAGGGAGACCCAGTACTTC. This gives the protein CASSQGAGGLRETQYF.

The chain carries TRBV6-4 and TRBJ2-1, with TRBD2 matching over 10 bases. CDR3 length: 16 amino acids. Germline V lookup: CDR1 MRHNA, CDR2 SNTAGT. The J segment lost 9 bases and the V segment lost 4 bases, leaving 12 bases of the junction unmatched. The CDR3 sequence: CASSVSTSGTLGEQFF. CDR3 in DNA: TGTGCCAGCAGTGTCTCCACTAGCGGGACCCTCGGTGAGCAGTTCTTC.

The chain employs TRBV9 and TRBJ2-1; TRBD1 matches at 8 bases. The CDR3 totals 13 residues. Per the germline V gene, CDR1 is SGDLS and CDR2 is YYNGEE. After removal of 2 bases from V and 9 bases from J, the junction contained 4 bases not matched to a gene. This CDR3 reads CASSVGTGSEQFF. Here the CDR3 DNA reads TGTGCCAGCAGCGTCGGGACAGGCAGTGAGCAGTTCTTC.

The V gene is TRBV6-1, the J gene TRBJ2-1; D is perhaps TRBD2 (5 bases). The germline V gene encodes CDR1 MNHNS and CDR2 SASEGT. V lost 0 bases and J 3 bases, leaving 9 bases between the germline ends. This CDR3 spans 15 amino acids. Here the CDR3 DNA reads TGTGCCAGCAGTGAAGCAATAGACTACTACAATGAGCAGTTCTTC. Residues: CASSEAIDYYNEQFF.

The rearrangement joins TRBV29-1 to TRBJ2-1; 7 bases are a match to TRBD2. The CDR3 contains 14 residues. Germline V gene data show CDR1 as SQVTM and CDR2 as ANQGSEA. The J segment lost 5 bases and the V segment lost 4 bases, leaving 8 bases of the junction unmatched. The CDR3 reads CSVVGGRGHNEQFF. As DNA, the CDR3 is TGCAGCGTTGTTGGCGGGAGAGGCCACAATGAGCAGTTCTTC.

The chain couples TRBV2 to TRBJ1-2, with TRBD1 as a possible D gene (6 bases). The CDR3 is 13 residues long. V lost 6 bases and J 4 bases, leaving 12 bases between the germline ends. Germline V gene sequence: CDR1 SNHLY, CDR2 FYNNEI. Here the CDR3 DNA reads TGTGCCAGCAGCCCGGGACAATCCTATGGCTACACCTTC. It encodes CASSPGQSYGYTF.

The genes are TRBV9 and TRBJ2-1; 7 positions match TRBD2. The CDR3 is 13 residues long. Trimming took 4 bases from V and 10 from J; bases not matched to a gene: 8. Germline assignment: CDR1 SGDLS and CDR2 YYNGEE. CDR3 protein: CASSPRDYREQFF. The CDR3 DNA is TGTGCCAGCAGCCCTCGGGACTATAGGGAGCAGTTCTTC.

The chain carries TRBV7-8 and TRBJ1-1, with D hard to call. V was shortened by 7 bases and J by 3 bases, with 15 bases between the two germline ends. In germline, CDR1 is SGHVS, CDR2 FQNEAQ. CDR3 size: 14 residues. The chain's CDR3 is CASTLLQRDTEAFF. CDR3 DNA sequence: TGTGCCAGCACCCTACTTCAGAGGGACACTGAAGCTTTCTTT.